A selection of T cell receptor beta chains follows, all from one sample in a study of blood T cell repertoires in COVID-19. Sequenced by immunoSEQ multiplex PCR; TCRdb stores in-frame clones only, minus some. Among under 200,000 clones listed, 75% to 90% were seen once. Sequenced material: peripheral blood. The source is a woman aged 35 to 49 with acute or convalescent COVID-19. CDR3s include the opening cysteine and the closing phenylalanine or tryptophan. D genes are given only for firm matches. Clone size is given for some rows only: seen once, a few or many times, or a class if the clone is expanded.

v_gene: TRBV2; abundance: .; d_gene: .; j_gene: TRBJ1-5; CDR3nt: TGTGCCAGCAGTGAAGGCGGGGGTTTCTCGTATCAGCCCCAGCATTTT; CDR3aa: CASSEGGGFSYQPQHF
v_gene: TRBV11-2; abundance: once; d_gene: TRBD2; j_gene: TRBJ2-2; CDR3nt: TGTGCCAGCAGCTTCGGGAGGCACACCGGGGAGCTGTTTTTT; CDR3aa: CASSFGRHTGELFF
v_gene: TRBV3-1/TRBV3-2; abundance: few; d_gene: .; j_gene: TRBJ2-3; CDR3nt: TGTGCCAGCAGCCAAGCCCGACTAGGGATAAGCACAGATACGCAGTATTTT; CDR3aa: CASSQARLGISTDTQYF
v_gene: TRBV6-5; abundance: .; d_gene: .; j_gene: TRBJ2-4; CDR3nt: TGTGCCAGCAGTTACGGGCAGGAACAGTACTTC; CDR3aa: CASSYGQEQYF
v_gene: TRBV27; abundance: .; d_gene: TRBD1; j_gene: TRBJ1-2; CDR3nt: TGTGCCAGCAGTCCCCCGGACAGGGACGGCTACACCTTC; CDR3aa: CASSPPDRDGYTF
v_gene: TRBV4-2; abundance: .; d_gene: .; j_gene: TRBJ1-1; CDR3nt: TGTGCCAGCAGCCAACTCGAGGTAATGAACACTGAAGCTTTCTTT; CDR3aa: CASSQLEVMNTEAFF
v_gene: TRBV6-5; abundance: .; d_gene: TRBD1; j_gene: TRBJ1-6; CDR3nt: TGTGCCAGCAACACAGGGGCAGATTCACCCCTCCACTTT; CDR3aa: CASNTGADSPLHF
v_gene: TRBV5-4; abundance: .; d_gene: TRBD1; j_gene: TRBJ2-7; CDR3nt: TGTGCCAGCAGTTTCCAGGGGGCCTCCGAGCAGTACTTC; CDR3aa: CASSFQGASEQYF
v_gene: TRBV27; abundance: once; d_gene: TRBD1; j_gene: TRBJ1-5; CDR3nt: TGTGCCAGCAGGAGGGGACAGGAGAATCAGCCCCAGCATTTT; CDR3aa: CASRRGQENQPQHF
v_gene: TRBV11-3; abundance: .; d_gene: .; j_gene: TRBJ1-1; CDR3nt: TGTGCCAGGGACAGACAGTACGCTTTCTTT; CDR3aa: CARDRQYAFF
v_gene: TRBV27; abundance: .; d_gene: TRBD2; j_gene: TRBJ2-1; CDR3nt: TGTGCCAGCAGTTTCCTTAGCGGGAGGCACAATGAGCAGTTCTTC; CDR3aa: CASSFLSGRHNEQFF
v_gene: TRBV12-3/TRBV12-4; abundance: .; d_gene: .; j_gene: TRBJ1-1; CDR3nt: TGTGCCAGCAGTTTTCTAGGACAGAAAGAAGCTTTCTTT; CDR3aa: CASSFLGQKEAFF
v_gene: TRBV18; abundance: once; d_gene: TRBD1; j_gene: TRBJ2-6; CDR3nt: TGTGCCAGCTCAGCCTCGACAGGGCCCGGGGCCAACGTCCTGACTTTC; CDR3aa: CASSASTGPGANVLTF
v_gene: TRBV28; abundance: .; d_gene: .; j_gene: TRBJ2-3; CDR3nt: TGTGCCAGCAGTACACCGGCGGAAGATACGCAGTATTTT; CDR3aa: CASSTPAEDTQYF
v_gene: TRBV30; abundance: few; d_gene: TRBD2; j_gene: TRBJ2-1; CDR3nt: TGTGCCTCATACGGGACTAGTTTGGAGTCCTACAATGAGCAGTTCTTC; CDR3aa: CASYGTSLESYNEQFF
v_gene: TRBV4-2; abundance: few; d_gene: TRBD1; j_gene: TRBJ2-7; CDR3nt: TGTGCCAGCAGCCTACAGGGGGGAACCTACGAGCAGTACTTC; CDR3aa: CASSLQGGTYEQYF
v_gene: TRBV27; abundance: once; d_gene: .; j_gene: TRBJ1-5; CDR3nt: TGTGCCAGCAGACAGGGTGGGTCTCAGCCCCAGCATTTT; CDR3aa: CASRQGGSQPQHF
v_gene: TRBV2; abundance: .; d_gene: .; j_gene: TRBJ2-7; CDR3nt: TGTGCCAGCAGCGGACAGCTGAGCTACGAGCAGTACTTC; CDR3aa: CASSGQLSYEQYF
v_gene: TRBV24-1; abundance: .; d_gene: TRBD2; j_gene: TRBJ2-1; CDR3nt: TGTGCCACCAGTAAGACCTCAAGCGGGGCTTACAATGAGCAGTTCTTC; CDR3aa: CATSKTSSGAYNEQFF
v_gene: TRBV19; abundance: .; d_gene: TRBD1; j_gene: TRBJ2-1; CDR3nt: TGTGCCAGTGGGGGACAGGGACGGGGTCATGAGCAGTTCTTC; CDR3aa: CASGGQGRGHEQFF
v_gene: TRBV28; abundance: .; d_gene: .; j_gene: TRBJ2-7; CDR3nt: TGTGCCAGCACCGTGGATGGGAGCGAGCAGTACTTC; CDR3aa: CASTVDGSEQYF
v_gene: TRBV7-9; abundance: .; d_gene: .; j_gene: TRBJ2-7; CDR3nt: TGTGCCAGCAGCTTATCCCAACGAGGCGGGGACTACGAGCAGTACTTC; CDR3aa: CASSLSQRGGDYEQYF
v_gene: TRBV6-5; abundance: .; d_gene: TRBD2; j_gene: TRBJ2-1; CDR3nt: TGTGCCAGCAGTTACTCGTGGCGGGAGGGCCGAAGAGAGCAGTTCTTC; CDR3aa: CASSYSWREGRREQFF
v_gene: TRBV5-4; abundance: .; d_gene: TRBD1; j_gene: TRBJ1-1; CDR3nt: TGTGCCAGCAGCTCGGGACAGTTGAACACTGAAGCTTTCTTT; CDR3aa: CASSSGQLNTEAFF
v_gene: TRBV7-6; abundance: .; d_gene: TRBD2; j_gene: TRBJ2-1; CDR3nt: TGTGCCAGCAGCTTACCGCGACTAGCGGGGGGGCATGAGCAGTTCTTC; CDR3aa: CASSLPRLAGGHEQFF
v_gene: TRBV5-4; abundance: .; d_gene: .; j_gene: TRBJ1-3; CDR3nt: TGTGCCAGCAGCCTGACGGGGTCTGGAAACACCATATATTTT; CDR3aa: CASSLTGSGNTIYF
v_gene: TRBV7-6; abundance: .; d_gene: .; j_gene: TRBJ2-2; CDR3nt: TGTGCCAGCAGCCCAGGATCGAACACCGGGGAGCTGTTTTTT; CDR3aa: CASSPGSNTGELFF
v_gene: TRBV7-2; abundance: few; d_gene: .; j_gene: TRBJ1-2; CDR3nt: TGTGCCAGCAGCTTAGAAGTAACCGGGACACCGAACTATGGCTACACCTTC; CDR3aa: CASSLEVTGTPNYGYTF
v_gene: TRBV6-5; abundance: .; d_gene: TRBD2; j_gene: TRBJ2-2; CDR3nt: TGTGCCAGCAGAGGACTAGCACGGAACACCGGGGAGCTGTTTTTT; CDR3aa: CASRGLARNTGELFF
v_gene: TRBV7-3; abundance: .; d_gene: .; j_gene: TRBJ2-5; CDR3nt: TGTGCCAGCAGCTTAAACGGAGGGCGGGAGACCCAGTACTTC; CDR3aa: CASSLNGGRETQYF
v_gene: TRBV3-1/TRBV3-2; abundance: .; d_gene: .; j_gene: TRBJ1-3; CDR3nt: TGTGCCAGCAGCCACCCCCCTGCCGGCTCTGGAAACACCATATATTTT; CDR3aa: CASSHPPAGSGNTIYF
v_gene: TRBV19; abundance: few; d_gene: TRBD1; j_gene: TRBJ1-2; CDR3nt: TGTGCCAGTAGTATAGATCTCACCGGGACAGGGCCTGGCTACACCTTC; CDR3aa: CASSIDLTGTGPGYTF
v_gene: TRBV19; abundance: .; d_gene: .; j_gene: TRBJ1-2; CDR3nt: TGTGCCACTCAGGGAAGAACGGTCTTTAACTATGGCTACACCTTC; CDR3aa: CATQGRTVFNYGYTF
v_gene: TRBV6-5; abundance: .; d_gene: .; j_gene: TRBJ1-6; CDR3nt: TGTGCCAGCCAGTCTAGAACCCTCCACTTT; CDR3aa: CASQSRTLHF
v_gene: TRBV12-3/TRBV12-4; abundance: .; d_gene: .; j_gene: TRBJ1-2; CDR3nt: TGTGCCAGCATCAAGTACAGGAACTATGGCTACACCTTC; CDR3aa: CASIKYRNYGYTF
v_gene: TRBV5-6; abundance: .; d_gene: .; j_gene: TRBJ2-7; CDR3nt: TGTGCCAGCAGCCTGAGCTCCTACGAGCAGTACTTC; CDR3aa: CASSLSSYEQYF
v_gene: TRBV27; abundance: .; d_gene: .; j_gene: TRBJ2-1; CDR3nt: TGTGCCAGCAGTAGCGGGTTGAGCTCCTACAATGAGCAGTTCTTC; CDR3aa: CASSSGLSSYNEQFF
v_gene: TRBV27; abundance: .; d_gene: .; j_gene: TRBJ1-4; CDR3nt: TGTGCCAGCAGTTTCCGAGGAGGCGAAAAACTGTTTTTT; CDR3aa: CASSFRGGEKLFF
v_gene: TRBV2; abundance: .; d_gene: .; j_gene: TRBJ2-7; CDR3nt: TGTGCCAGCAGTGGTAGGGAGTCCTACGAGCAGTACTTC; CDR3aa: CASSGRESYEQYF
v_gene: TRBV6-2/TRBV6-3; abundance: .; d_gene: .; j_gene: TRBJ1-1; CDR3nt: TGTGCCAGCAGTTCCGCAGGGCTGAACACTGAAGCTTTCTTT; CDR3aa: CASSSAGLNTEAFF
v_gene: TRBV5-5; abundance: .; d_gene: .; j_gene: TRBJ1-5; CDR3nt: TGTGCCAGCAGCTTGTTGGAGTATAGCAATCAGCCCCAGCATTTT; CDR3aa: CASSLLEYSNQPQHF
v_gene: TRBV6-1; abundance: once; d_gene: .; j_gene: TRBJ2-7; CDR3nt: TGTGCCAGCAGCCAAGGGACAACTTTGGAGTACTTC; CDR3aa: CASSQGTTLEYF
v_gene: TRBV7-2; abundance: .; d_gene: TRBD1; j_gene: TRBJ2-7; CDR3nt: TGTGCCAGCAGCTTAGTCCCCCCCGGGACAGTAAGCTCCTACGAGCAGTACTTC; CDR3aa: CASSLVPPGTVSSYEQYF
v_gene: TRBV6-5; abundance: few; d_gene: TRBD2; j_gene: TRBJ2-7; CDR3nt: TGTGCCAGCTCTGAACAGGGTACTAGCGGGTACGAGCAGTACTTC; CDR3aa: CASSEQGTSGYEQYF
v_gene: TRBV18; abundance: .; d_gene: TRBD2; j_gene: TRBJ2-1; CDR3nt: TGTGCCAGCTCACGCCGACTAGCGGAGCATAATGAGCAGTTCTTC; CDR3aa: CASSRRLAEHNEQFF
v_gene: TRBV6-6; abundance: .; d_gene: .; j_gene: TRBJ1-1; CDR3nt: TGTGCCAGCAGTACACAGGGAGGGGCTTTCTTT; CDR3aa: CASSTQGGAFF
v_gene: TRBV14; abundance: .; d_gene: .; j_gene: TRBJ2-7; CDR3nt: TGTGCCAGCAGCCAAGGGGCAGGGTTTCCCTACGAGCAGTACTTC; CDR3aa: CASSQGAGFPYEQYF
v_gene: TRBV13; abundance: .; d_gene: .; j_gene: TRBJ1-6; CDR3nt: TGTGCCAGCAGCTTAGGCCTGGGCCCAGGGGATTCACCCCTCCACTTT; CDR3aa: CASSLGLGPGDSPLHF
v_gene: TRBV10-3; abundance: .; d_gene: TRBD2; j_gene: TRBJ2-3; CDR3nt: TGTGCCATCAGGACCGGTGCGGGGGGAGACACAGATACGCAGTATTTT; CDR3aa: CAIRTGAGGDTDTQYF
v_gene: TRBV2; abundance: once; d_gene: .; j_gene: TRBJ2-5; CDR3nt: TGTGCCAGCAGTGAAGTTTTGGGGGGTGGGGAGACCCAGTACTTC; CDR3aa: CASSEVLGGGETQYF
v_gene: TRBV7-2; abundance: .; d_gene: TRBD2; j_gene: TRBJ2-4; CDR3nt: TGTGCCAGCAGCTCAGCGGGGGGGGCGGGAAACATTCAGTACTTC; CDR3aa: CASSSAGGAGNIQYF
v_gene: TRBV19; abundance: once; d_gene: .; j_gene: TRBJ1-1; CDR3nt: TGTGCCAGTAGCTTCGTACAGGGTTTTGTGAACACTGAAGCTTTCTTT; CDR3aa: CASSFVQGFVNTEAFF
v_gene: TRBV4-2; abundance: few; d_gene: TRBD1; j_gene: TRBJ1-1; CDR3nt: TGTGCCAGCAGCCCTCGGATATTTGGACAGGGTGGGGGAGCTTTCTTT; CDR3aa: CASSPRIFGQGGGAFF
v_gene: TRBV11-2; abundance: .; d_gene: .; j_gene: TRBJ1-6; CDR3nt: TGTGCCAGCAGCCGACAAGGACAGTATAATTCACCCCTCCACTTT; CDR3aa: CASSRQGQYNSPLHF
v_gene: TRBV5-8; abundance: .; d_gene: .; j_gene: TRBJ1-2; CDR3nt: TGTGCCAGCAGCTTGTCAGGGAACTATGGCTACACCTTC; CDR3aa: CASSLSGNYGYTF
v_gene: TRBV6-1; abundance: .; d_gene: TRBD1; j_gene: TRBJ1-2; CDR3nt: TGTGCCAGCAGTGAGGACAGGGGTAACGGTGGCTACACCTTC; CDR3aa: CASSEDRGNGGYTF
v_gene: TRBV24-1; abundance: few; d_gene: TRBD1; j_gene: TRBJ2-7; CDR3nt: TGTGCCATTTCTAAGGGACAGGGTATGAACGAGCAGTACTTC; CDR3aa: CAISKGQGMNEQYF
v_gene: TRBV5-1; abundance: .; d_gene: TRBD1; j_gene: TRBJ2-7; CDR3nt: TGCGCCAGCAGCGCCAGGCCTGGGACAGGGTACCACGAGCAGTACTTC; CDR3aa: CASSARPGTGYHEQYF
v_gene: TRBV27; abundance: .; d_gene: .; j_gene: TRBJ2-2; CDR3nt: TGTGCCAGCAGGGAATTGGGGGGTGGATTGGGAGAGCTGTTTTTT; CDR3aa: CASRELGGGLGELFF
v_gene: TRBV10-3; abundance: .; d_gene: TRBD1; j_gene: TRBJ1-5; CDR3nt: TGTGCCATCAGTGGGAATACCGACAGGGGCATGAGCAATCAGCCCCAGCATTTT; CDR3aa: CAISGNTDRGMSNQPQHF